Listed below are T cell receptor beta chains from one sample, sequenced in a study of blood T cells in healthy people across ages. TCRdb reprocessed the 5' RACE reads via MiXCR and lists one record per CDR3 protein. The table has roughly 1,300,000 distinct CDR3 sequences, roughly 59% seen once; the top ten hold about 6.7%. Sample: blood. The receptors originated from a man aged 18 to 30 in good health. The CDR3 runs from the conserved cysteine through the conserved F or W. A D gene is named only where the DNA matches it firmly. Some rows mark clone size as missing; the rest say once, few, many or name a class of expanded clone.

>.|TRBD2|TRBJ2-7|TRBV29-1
TGCAGCGTTGTAGAAGCGGGAGCCAATGAGCAGTACTTC
CSVVEAGANEQYF
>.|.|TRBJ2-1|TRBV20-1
TGCAGTGCTAGAGAGCGGGTCTTAGGCTCCTACAATGAGCAGTTCTTC
CSARERVLGSYNEQFF
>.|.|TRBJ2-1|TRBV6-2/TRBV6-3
TGTGCCAGCAGTTACCTCCCGACTAACGAGCAGTTCTTC
CASSYLPTNEQFF
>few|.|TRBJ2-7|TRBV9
TGTGCCAGCAGTTCTGACGCGCCGAGCGAGCAGTACTTC
CASSSDAPSEQYF
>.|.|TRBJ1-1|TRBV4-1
TGCGCCAGCAGCCACAGATTCCCGGACACTGAAGCTTTCTTT
CASSHRFPDTEAFF
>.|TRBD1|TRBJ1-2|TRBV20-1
TGCAGTGCTAGAGACCTGGGACAGAGTAACTATGGCTACACCTTC
CSARDLGQSNYGYTF
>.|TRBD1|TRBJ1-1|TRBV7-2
TGTGCCAGCAGTCTGACAGGGGGCGTCACTGAAGCTTTCTTT
CASSLTGGVTEAFF
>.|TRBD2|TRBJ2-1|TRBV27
TGTGCCAGCTACAGGACTAGCGGGGTTTATGAGCAGTTCTTC
CASYRTSGVYEQFF
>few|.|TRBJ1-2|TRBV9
TGTGCCAGCACCCGAGGATCGGATGGCTACACCTTC
CASTRGSDGYTF
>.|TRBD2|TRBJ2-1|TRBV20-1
TGCAGTGCTATAGCTGCTAGCGGGGGCCCCTACAATGAGCAGTTCTTC
CSAIAASGGPYNEQFF
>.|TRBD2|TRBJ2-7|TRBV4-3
TGCGCCAGCAGCCAAGTCATGGCGGCTAGCGGGGGGATTTCCTACGAGCAGTACTTC
CASSQVMAASGGISYEQYF
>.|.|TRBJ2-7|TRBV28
TGTGCCAGCAGTTTGGGGCCCGGGACACCCCGGGGCGAGCAGTACTTC
CASSLGPGTPRGEQYF
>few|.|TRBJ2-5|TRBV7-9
TGTGCCAGCAGCTCGGACCGGACCCGAGGGCAAGAGACCCAGTACTTC
CASSSDRTRGQETQYF
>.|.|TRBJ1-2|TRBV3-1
TGTGCCAGCAGCCAAGATTGGGCGGGAGAGGGCTATGGCTACACCTTT
CASSQDWAGEGYGYTF
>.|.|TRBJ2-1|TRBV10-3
TGTGCCATCAGTCGGGACTTCTACAATGAGCAGTTCTTC
CAISRDFYNEQFF
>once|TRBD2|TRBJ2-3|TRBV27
TGTGCCAGCAGGGGGACTGCGGTTGGGGGGGTCACAGATACGCAGTATTTT
CASRGTAVGGVTDTQYF
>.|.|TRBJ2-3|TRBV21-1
TGTGCCAGCAGCATGAGGGCAGGGAGCACAGATACGCAGTATTTT
CASSMRAGSTDTQYF
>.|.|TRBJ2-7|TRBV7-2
TGTGCCAGCAGCTTCCTACAGGGAATGGGAGGGGAGCAGTACTTC
CASSFLQGMGGEQYF
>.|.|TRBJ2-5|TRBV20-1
TGCAGTGCTCCTGTAGGCCCGGCATGGGAGACCCAGTACTTC
CSAPVGPAWETQYF
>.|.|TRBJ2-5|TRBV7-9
TGTGCCAGCAGCTTAGTATGGCTACAAGAGACCCAGTACTTC
CASSLVWLQETQYF
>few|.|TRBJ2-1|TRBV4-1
TGCGCCAGCAGCCAAGAAGCAGGGTTCGGTGAGCAGTTCTTC
CASSQEAGFGEQFF
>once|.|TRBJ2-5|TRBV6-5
TGTGCCAGCAGCAACCAAAGGCCTGGGGAGACCCAGTACTTC
CASSNQRPGETQYF
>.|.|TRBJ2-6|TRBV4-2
TGTGCCAGCAGCCAGGCCCTGTCGGGCTCCGGGGCCAACGTCCTGACTTTC
CASSQALSGSGANVLTF
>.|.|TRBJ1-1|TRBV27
TGTGCCAGCAGTTTATCTTGGAACACTGAAGCTTTCTTT
CASSLSWNTEAFF
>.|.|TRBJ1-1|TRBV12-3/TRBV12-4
TGTGCCAGCAGTTCTCAAAGCAGGGGACTGAAATCTTTCTTT
CASSSQSRGLKSFF
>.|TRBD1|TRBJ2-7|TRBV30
TGTGCCAGGACCAGGGACAGGTTCTCCTACGAGCAGTACTTC
CARTRDRFSYEQYF
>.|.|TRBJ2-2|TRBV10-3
TGTGCCATCAGTGAGGTTAGCGCCGGGGAGCTGTTTTTT
CAISEVSAGELFF
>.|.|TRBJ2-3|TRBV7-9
TGTGCCAGCAGCTCGTTACCGGGAGAAGGGACTTCGATAGCAGATACGCAGTATTTT
CASSSLPGEGTSIADTQYF
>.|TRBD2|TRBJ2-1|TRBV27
TGTGCCAGCAGTTTAGGTAGCGGGGTGTTTAATGAGCAGTTCTTC
CASSLGSGVFNEQFF
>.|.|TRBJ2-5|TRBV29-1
TGCAGCGCCGCCGGGGGAGATCAAGAGACCCAGTACTTC
CSAAGGDQETQYF
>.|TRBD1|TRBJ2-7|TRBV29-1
TGCAGCGTTAGACAGAACTGGGGACAGGGGAACTACGAGCAGTACTTC
CSVRQNWGQGNYEQYF
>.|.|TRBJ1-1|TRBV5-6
TGTGCCAGCAGCCGGTTGAGGAACACTGAAGCTTTCTTT
CASSRLRNTEAFF
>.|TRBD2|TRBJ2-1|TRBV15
TGTGCCACCAGCAGAGCCGGGACTAGCGTGTCGAATGAGCAGTTCTTC
CATSRAGTSVSNEQFF
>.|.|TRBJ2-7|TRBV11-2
TGTGCCAGCAGCTCGTACAGGGCCCACTCCTACGAGCAGTACTTC
CASSSYRAHSYEQYF
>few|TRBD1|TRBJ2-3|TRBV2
TGTGCCAGCAGTGAATTTGGGGGACAGGGGGAAGATACGCAGTATTTT
CASSEFGGQGEDTQYF
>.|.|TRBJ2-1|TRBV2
TGTGCCAGCAACTTATCGTGGGGAAGGAATGAGCAGTTCTTC
CASNLSWGRNEQFF
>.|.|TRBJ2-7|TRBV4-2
TGTGCCAGCAGCCGACTCTTCACTAGCCTGTACGAGCAGTACTTC
CASSRLFTSLYEQYF
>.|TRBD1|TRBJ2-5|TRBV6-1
TGTGCCAGCAGTGAGGGGACAGCCCGCCGGGAGACCCAGTACTTC
CASSEGTARRETQYF
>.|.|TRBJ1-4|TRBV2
TGTGCCAGCAGTGAGATGGCGGGACGTAGCAATGAAAAACTGTTTTTT
CASSEMAGRSNEKLFF
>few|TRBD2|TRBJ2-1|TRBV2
TGTGCCGCGAAGGGGAGGGACTTGATTAAGCGGGGCAACTACAATGAGCAGTTCTTC
CAAKGRDLIKRGNYNEQFF
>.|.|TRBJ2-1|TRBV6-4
TGTGCCAGCAGTGACTCAGCGGGTCCCATCCAGTTCTTC
CASSDSAGPIQFF
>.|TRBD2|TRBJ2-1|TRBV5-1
TGCGCCAGCAGCTTGGCTATTGGGAGTGGCGGGAGGTACAATGGGCAGTTCTTC
CASSLAIGSGGRYNGQFF
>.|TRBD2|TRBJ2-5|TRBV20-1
TGCAGTGCTAGAGATGGGGGGAGGGAGCAAGAGACCCAGTACTTC
CSARDGGREQETQYF
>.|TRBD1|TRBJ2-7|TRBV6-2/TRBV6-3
TGTGCCAGCAGTTCGGGACAGCATCTCGAGCAGTACTTC
CASSSGQHLEQYF
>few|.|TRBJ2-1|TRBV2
TGTGCCAGCAGTGACCCTAGCAGCACCTCCTACAATGAGCAGTTCTTC
CASSDPSSTSYNEQFF
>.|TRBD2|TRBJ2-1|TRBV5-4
TGTGCCAGCAGCTTGGGTCTAGCGGGAGAAGGAATTGAGCAGTTCTTC
CASSLGLAGEGIEQFF
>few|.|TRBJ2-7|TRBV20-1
TGCAGTGCTAGATCCGGGGCAGGGGCCCACGAGCAGTACTTC
CSARSGAGAHEQYF
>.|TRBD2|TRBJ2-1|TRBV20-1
TGCAGTGCTAGAGGACTAGCGGGGGACGGTGAGCAGTTCTTC
CSARGLAGDGEQFF
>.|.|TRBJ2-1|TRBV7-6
TGTGCCAGCAGCTTAGGGTACGATGAGCAGTTCTTC
CASSLGYDEQFF
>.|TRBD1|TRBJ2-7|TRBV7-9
TGTGCCAGCAGCTCGACCCGGGACAGGGTCTACGAGCAGTACTTC
CASSSTRDRVYEQYF
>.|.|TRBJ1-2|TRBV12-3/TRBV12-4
TGTGCCAGCACGCCGGATAGACGGGGGGGTGATGGCTACACCTTC
CASTPDRRGGDGYTF
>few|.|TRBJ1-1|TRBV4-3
TGCGCCAGCAGCCAAGACATTCAGGAGAACACTGAAGCTTTCTTT
CASSQDIQENTEAFF
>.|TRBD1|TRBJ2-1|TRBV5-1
TGCGCCAGTGGACAGGGGTTGGCCTACAATGAGCAGTTCTTC
CASGQGLAYNEQFF
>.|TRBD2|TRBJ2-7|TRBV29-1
TGCAGCGTTGGGCTAGCGGGAGGAGGGTACGAGCAGTACTTC
CSVGLAGGGYEQYF
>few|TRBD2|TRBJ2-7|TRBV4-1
TGCGCCAGCAGCCAAGCGATCGGGGGGGGTTACGAGCAGTACTTC
CASSQAIGGGYEQYF
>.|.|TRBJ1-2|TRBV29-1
TGCAGCGGGGGGGGCAGGGAGGATGGCTACACCTTC
CSGGGREDGYTF
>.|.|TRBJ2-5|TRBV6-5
TGTGCCAGCAGCAAGACGGGGTATCGAGAGACCCAGTACTTC
CASSKTGYRETQYF
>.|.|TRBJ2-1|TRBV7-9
TGTGCCAGCAGCTTAGCTCAAACTAGCCCCCATGAGCAGTTCTTC
CASSLAQTSPHEQFF
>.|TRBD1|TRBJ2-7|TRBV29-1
TGCAGCGTGGGGAAGGGGACAGGGGTATTCTACGAGCAGTACTTC
CSVGKGTGVFYEQYF